One and the same sample provided the 28 T cell receptor beta chains below, sequenced in a study of OX40 agonist ivuxolimab in advanced cancers. Only in-frame clones appear in the TCRdb table, and some are missing; sequencing was by immunoSEQ multiplex PCR. The data contain more than 50,000 clones, over 65% of them singletons. The specimen was CD4+ or CD8+ T cells sorted from blood, collected in a trial of the OX40 agonist ivuxolimab. The receptors originated from an adult with an advanced solid tumor such as melanoma, head and neck, liver or kidney cancer.

V is TRBV7-2 and J is TRBJ2-7; a weak D match, TRBD2 (6 bases). The CDR3 is made up of 15 amino acids. Germline CDR1 SGHTA, CDR2 FQGNSA. The V gene lost 5 bases and the J gene lost 7 bases, with 21 bases spanning the gap. For the CDR3, the DNA is TGTGCCAGCAGCCCGCCCCGTGGGGGGACGGGGGAGCAGTACTTC. Translating it yields CASSPPRGGTGEQYF.

The chain couples TRBV6-1 to TRBJ2-3, with 10 bases that match TRBD1. V dropped 7 bases and J dropped 5; count of bases not matched to a gene: 9. The CDR3 runs 15 residues. Germline V gives CDR1 MNHNS, CDR2 SASEGT. CDR3 sequence reads: CASTKDRGREDTQYF. CDR3 in DNA: TGTGCCAGCACTAAAGACAGGGGGCGAGAAGATACGCAGTATTTT.

The rearrangement joins TRBV6-1 to TRBJ2-7; 8 bases match TRBD1. The ends lost 2 bases at V and 7 bases at J; junction bases unmatched: 10. Germline-derived CDR1 and CDR2 are MNHNS and SASEGT. CDR3 length: 15 amino acids. The CDR3, as DNA: TGTGCCAGCAGTGAACAAGGACAGGGTCCGTGGGAGCAGTACTTC. Its protein is CASSEQGQGPWEQYF.

The chain has TRBV5-6 and TRBJ1-5; 11 bases are shared with TRBD1. The CDR3 runs to 16 residues. From germline, CDR1 is SGHDT and CDR2 YYEEEE. With V trimmed by 4 bases and J by 5 bases, 8 bases remained unmatched. The CDR3 DNA sequence: TGTGCCAGCAGCACCCGGACAGGGGGCTTGTATCAGCCCCAGCATTTT. Its translation is CASSTRTGGLYQPQHF.

The chain recombines TRBV7-9 with TRBJ1-2; no reliable D call. V gave up 1 base and J gave up 8 bases, with 14 bases separating them. The germline V gene has CDR1 SEHNR and CDR2 FQNEAQ (reference sequence). CDR3 length equals 14 residues. The CDR3 here is CASSLVGSQRGYTF. The CDR3 DNA follows: TGTGCCAGCAGCTTAGTTGGGTCCCAGCGAGGCTACACCTTC.

The rearrangement uses TRBV5-1 and TRBJ2-7; 10 nucleotides align to TRBD2. From germline, CDR1 is SGHRS and CDR2 YFSETQ. The CDR3 is 16 amino acids. Trimming cost V 4 bases and J 7 bases; bases outside gene matches: 14. The CDR3 protein is CASSRGLAGADREQYF. In nucleotides, the CDR3 is TGCGCCAGCAGCCGCGGGCTAGCGGGAGCCGACCGGGAGCAGTACTTC.

This clone showed up many times. Here the CDR3 reads CASRNLANYGYTF. CDR3 in DNA: TGTGCCAGCAGAAACCTAGCTAACTATGGCTACACCTTC. The chain couples TRBV2 to TRBJ1-2; D not certain. This CDR3 region has 13 residues. V was clipped by 6 bases and J by 0 bases, with 8 bases between them. Germline CDR1 SNHLY, CDR2 FYNNEI.

In this sample, this clone turned up many times. This chain uses TRBV25-1 with TRBJ1-1; the D gene is possibly TRBD1 (5 bases). Per germline, CDR1 MGHDK and CDR2 SYGVNS. The CDR3 consists of 16 residues. V was trimmed by 1 base and J by 14 bases, leaving 26 bases between them. Here the CDR3 DNA reads TGTGCCAGCAGTGAATGGGACGTAACAATATCTGAAGCTTTCTTCTTT. Protein product: CASSEWDVTISEAFFF.

The rearrangement joins TRBV6-1 to TRBJ1-1, with a weak D call TRBD1 (6 bases). V was clipped by 2 bases and J by 5 bases, with 12 bases between them. CDR1 is MNHNS, CDR2 SASEGT, per germline. The CDR3 has 14 residues. The CDR3 DNA sequence: TGTGCCAGCAGTGAAAATGGGGGCAGGACTGAAGCTTTCTTT. This codes for CASSENGGRTEAFF.

The rearrangement joins TRBV6-4 to TRBJ2-3; 8 positions match TRBD2. Germline CDR1 and CDR2: MRHNA and SNTAGT. Trimming took 5 bases from V and 4 from J; bases not matched to a gene: 8. This CDR3 has 15 residues. The CDR3, as DNA: TGTGCCAGCAGTTTGGAAGCGGGAGCCCCAGATACGCAGTATTTT. Protein product: CASSLEAGAPDTQYF.

This chain joins TRBV19 and TRBJ2-7; 9 bases map to TRBD1. This CDR3 region has 14 residues. The junction had 3 bases not matched to a gene; V was cut back by 5 bases and J by 1 base. Germline V lookup: CDR1 LNHDA, CDR2 SQIVND (reference sequence). In DNA form, the CDR3 reads TGTGCCAGTAGTGTTGGGACAGGGTCCTACGAGCAGTACTTC. It encodes CASSVGTGSYEQYF.

V usage is TRBV7-2 and J usage is TRBJ2-5; D might be TRBD2 (6 bases). CDR1 is SGHTA, CDR2 FQGNSA, per germline. The ends were cut back, 4 bases at V and 5 bases at J, with 14 bases in the middle. This CDR3 region has 14 residues. CDR3 loop: CASSWGAEGETQYF. CDR3 DNA: TGTGCCAGCAGCTGGGGCGCGGAGGGGGAGACCCAGTACTTC. Full variable domain (rest looked up from reference TRBV7-2 and TRBJ2-5): GAGVSQSPSNKVTEKGKDVELRCDPISGHTALYWYRQSLGQGLEFLIYFQGNSAPDKSGLPSDRFSAERTGGSVSTLTIQRTQQEDSAVYLCASSWGAEGETQYFGPGTRLLVL.

The chain employs TRBV11-2 and TRBJ1-3; 7 nucleotides align to TRBD1. This CDR3 has 16 amino acids. Unmatched junction bases numbered 7, after V lost 5 bases and J lost 0 bases. Looked up from germline, CDR1 is SGHAT and CDR2 is FQNNGV. The CDR3 sequence: CASSPRGTYSGNTIYF. For the CDR3, the DNA is TGTGCCAGCAGCCCCAGGGGGACCTACTCTGGAAACACCATATATTTT. The full variable domain, completed using reference TRBV11-2 and TRBJ1-3, is EAGVAQSPRYKIIEKRQSVAFWCNPISGHATLYWYQQILGQGPKLLIQFQNNGVVDDSQLPKDRFSAERLKGVDSTLKIQPAKLEDSAVYLCASSPRGTYSGNTIYFGEGSWLTVV.

V and J are TRBV27 and TRBJ1-1; TRBD1 agrees at 8 bases. The V gene's germline CDR1 is MNHEY and CDR2 SMNVEV (reference sequence). The CDR3 has 13 residues. Losses at the gene ends were 9 bases for V and 4 bases for J; bases not matched to a gene: 7. This chain's CDR3 is CASARGRSTEAFF. The CDR3 DNA reads as TGTGCCAGTGCCAGGGGGCGTTCCACTGAAGCTTTCTTT.

V is TRBV7-3 and J is TRBJ2-7, with D perhaps being TRBD1 or TRBD2 (5 bases each). V lost 2 bases and J 2 bases, leaving 10 bases between the germline ends. The CDR3 is 14 amino acids. Germline V gene data show CDR1 as SGHTA and CDR2 as FQGTGA. The CDR3, as DNA: TGTGCCAGCAGCTTAGTAGGGGACGCCTACGAGCAGTACTTC. The encoded protein is CASSLVGDAYEQYF. Drawing the rest from reference TRBV7-3 and TRBJ2-7, the complete variable domain is GAGVSQTPSNKVTEKGKYVELRCDPISGHTALYWYRQSLGQGPEFLIYFQGTGAADDSGLPNDRFFAVRPEGSVSTLKIQRTERGDSAVYLCASSLVGDAYEQYFGPGTRLTVT.

V and J are TRBV29-1 and TRBJ1-1, with D tentatively TRBD1 (6 bases). From germline, CDR1 is SQVTM and CDR2 ANQGSEA. Trimming removed 0 bases from V and 3 bases from J, with 14 bases in between. The CDR3 totals 15 residues. The CDR3 is CSVEDLGARDTEAFF. The CDR3 region has the DNA TGCAGCGTTGAAGATCTGGGGGCGCGGGACACTGAAGCTTTCTTT.

The rearrangement uses TRBV6-5 and TRBJ1-1; 7 nucleotides align to TRBD1. The CDR3 runs 12 residues. The trim removed 6 bases at V and 9 bases at J, leaving 7 bases unmatched. Germline V CDR1 and CDR2: MNHEY, SVGAGI. CDR3 nucleotide sequence: TGTGCCAGCAGAGGGATGACAGGGAAAGCTTTCTTT. Translating it yields CASRGMTGKAFF.

V and J are TRBV11-1 and TRBJ2-3; TRBD2 agrees at 12 bases. The germline CDR1 and CDR2 sequences are SGHAT and FQDESV (reference sequence). Trimming cost V 4 bases and J 0 bases; bases outside gene matches: 11. The CDR3 totals 19 residues. CDR3 residues: CASSYINWTSGTSTDTQYF. For the CDR3, the DNA is TGTGCCAGCAGCTACATAAATTGGACTAGCGGGACTAGCACAGATACGCAGTATTTT.

The CDR3 sequence: CASSLARQPQHF. For the CDR3, the DNA is TGTGCCAGCAGCTTGGCTCGTCAGCCCCAGCATTTT. The gene calls are TRBV5-6 and TRBJ1-5; no reliable D call. The V and J ends lost 0 bases and 6 bases respectively, with 4 bases between them. Germline CDR1 SGHDT, CDR2 YYEEEE. This CDR3 is 12 amino acids long. Based on the CDR3 plus reference TRBV5-6 and TRBJ1-5, the full variable domain is DAGVTQSPTHLIKTRGQQVTLRCSPKSGHDTVSWYQQALGQGPQFIFQYYEEEERQRGNFPDRFSGHQFPNYSSELNVNALLLGDSALYLCASSLARQPQHFGDGTRLSIL.

This chain uses TRBV9 with TRBJ2-5; 8 bases match TRBD2. CDR3 length: 16 amino acids. Trimming at V came to 2 bases and at J to 5 bases, leaving 11 bases not matched to a gene. The V gene's germline CDR1 is SGDLS and CDR2 YYNGEE. The CDR3 nucleotides read TGTGCCAGCAGCGTGGGGACTAGTCGATTTCGGGAGACCCAGTACTTC. It codes for CASSVGTSRFRETQYF.

The V gene is TRBV7-2, the J gene TRBJ1-4; 7 bases are shared with TRBD1. Germline V gene sequence: CDR1 SGHTA, CDR2 FQGNSA. Trimming took 6 bases from V and 3 from J; bases not matched to a gene: 1. This CDR3 is built from 13 residues. The CDR3 loop is CASSGTANEKLFF. The CDR3, as DNA: TGTGCCAGCAGTGGGACAGCTAATGAAAAACTGTTTTTT.

The chain couples TRBV7-9 to TRBJ1-4; 7 bases align to TRBD1. The CDR3 spans 14 residues. Losses at the gene ends were 2 bases for V and 8 bases for J; bases not matched to a gene: 5. CDR1 and CDR2 (germline): SEHNR, FQNEAQ (reference sequence). CDR3 in amino acids: CASSLQGGREKLFF. The CDR3 region has the DNA TGTGCCAGCAGCTTACAGGGGGGGCGAGAAAAACTGTTTTTT.

CDR3: CASSPGLAGDTQYF. CDR3 nucleotides: TGTGCCAGCAGCCCCGGACTAGCGGGAGATACGCAGTATTTT. This rearrangement joins TRBV7-2 to TRBJ2-3, with 11 bases matching TRBD2. Germline CDR1 reads SGHTA; CDR2 reads FQGNSA. The CDR3 is 14 amino acids. Unmatched junction bases numbered 3, after V lost 5 bases and J lost 5 bases.

V is TRBV7-2 and J is TRBJ2-7; the D gene is possibly TRBD1 (5 bases). Germline lookup yields CDR1 SGHTA and CDR2 FQGNSA. The CDR3 totals 15 residues. The V gene lost 2 bases and the J gene lost 6 bases, with 17 bases spanning the gap. CDR3 loop: CASSLIWAGRPEQYF. For the CDR3, the DNA is TGTGCCAGCAGCTTAATTTGGGCAGGGCGGCCCGAGCAGTACTTC.

The chain links TRBV5-1 to TRBJ1-3; D uncertain. This CDR3 has 15 residues. V shed 5 bases and J shed 0 bases, with 12 bases lying between them. The germline CDR1 and CDR2 sequences are SGHRS and YFSETQ. CDR3 residues: CASRPTAASGNTIYF. Written as DNA, the CDR3 is TGCGCCAGCAGACCTACGGCGGCCTCTGGAAACACCATATATTTT.

The genes are TRBV7-8 and TRBJ2-7; D is unclear. V was shortened by 4 bases and J by 5 bases, with 30 bases between the two germline ends. CDR1 and CDR2 from the germline V gene are SGHVS and FQNEAQ. The CDR3 contains 19 residues. CDR3 sequence: CASSSPPYRAPDPIHEQYF. The CDR3 nucleotides are TGTGCCAGCAGCTCCCCACCCTACCGGGCCCCCGACCCCATCCACGAGCAGTACTTC.

The V call is TRBV9, the J call TRBJ2-3; a possible D gene is TRBD2 (6 bases). Trimming pared 0 bases from V and 2 bases from J, leaving 10 bases between. Germline CDR1 and CDR2: SGDLS and YYNGEE. The CDR3 is 15 residues long. The DNA of the CDR3 is TGTGCCAGCAGCGTAGGGGACTTCAACACAGATACGCAGTATTTT. Translating gives CASSVGDFNTDTQYF.

As DNA, the CDR3 is TGTGCCAGCAGCCCTCGGGGTTACATCTCTGGAAACACCATATATTTT. Protein product: CASSPRGYISGNTIYF. The chain joins TRBV7-8 to TRBJ1-3; D unresolved. Trimming shortened V by 5 bases and J by 0 bases, and 14 bases separated the two germline ends. Per germline, CDR1 SGHVS and CDR2 FQNEAQ. The CDR3 loop spans 16 amino acids.